Below, one T cell receptor (beta chain) is given with its context. The source material, RNA transcripts, was used to amplify TCR beta CDR3 regions. HTBI primers drove first-round RT-PCR of the TCR CDR3. TCRdb re-called the multiplex PCR reads through MiXCR, storing one row per CDR3 protein. This table has 300,000 to 500,000 distinct CDR3 sequences, 11% to 15% appearing once. This entry comes from a study of T cells in Graves' hyperthyroidism and ophthalmopathy. Sequenced sample: blood. The receptor's source is a man over 45 with Graves' ophthalmopathy.

The CDR3 bases are TGCGCCAGCAGTGAGTATCGGGGGGCGCGGTACGACAGTGAAGCTTTCTTT. This sequence encodes CASSEYRGARYDSEAFF. V gene TRBV10-2 combines with J gene TRBJ1-1; a possible D gene is TRBD1 (6 bases). CDR3 length equals 17 residues. Germline V gene lookup returns CDR1 WSHSY and CDR2 SAAADI. The V gene lost 1 base and the J gene lost 7 bases, with 22 bases spanning the gap.